These 3 T cell receptor beta chains were sequenced from one sample in a study of breast tumors, draining lymph nodes, adjacent tissues. TCRdb called the multiplex PCR reads again in MiXCR, with one record for every CDR3 protein. The sample lists about 230,000 distinct CDR3 sequences, approximately 31% occurring once. Axillary draining lymph nodes of breast cancer patients supplied the node samples. Sequencing was performed on axillary lymph node tissue. The receptors were gathered from a female donor with breast cancer. Some clones in this sample may be carry-over from other donors' samples.

V usage is TRBV9 and J usage is TRBJ1-3; D might be TRBD1 (6 bases). The V gene lost 0 bases and the J gene lost 3 bases, with 7 bases spanning the gap. CDR3 length: 14 amino acids. The V gene's germline CDR1 is SGDLS and CDR2 YYNGEE. The CDR3 region is CASSVGTVGNTIYF. The CDR3 DNA sequence: TGTGCCAGCAGCGTAGGGACAGTTGGAAACACCATATATTTT. The full variable domain, with the rest looked up from reference TRBV9 and TRBJ1-3, is DSGVTQTPKHLITATGQRVTLRCSPRSGDLSVYWYQQSLDQGLQFLIQYYNGEERAKGNILERFSAQQFPDLHSELNLSSLELGDSALYFCASSVGTVGNTIYFGEGSWLTVV.

In the case of this clonotype: A much larger clone lies one base from this, so it may be a read error. The J gene is TRBJ2-5, the V gene TRBV12-3 or TRBV12-4, with 7 bases identical to TRBD2. V gave up 3 bases and J gave up 2 bases; unmatched junction bases: 6. The CDR3 loop spans 15 amino acids. The CDR3 DNA follows: TGTGCCAGCAGTTTCGGCGGGAGATGGCAAGAGACCCAGTACTTC. Translating it yields CASSFGGRWQETQYF.

This clonotype occurred many times. The V gene is TRBV20-1, the J gene TRBJ2-5; D possibly uses TRBD1 or TRBD2 (6 bases each). Germline assignment: CDR1 DFQATT and CDR2 SNEGSKA (reference sequence). This CDR3 is 13 amino acids long. Trimming cost V 6 bases and J 3 bases, with 14 bases left between them. CDR3 residues: CSADKEGEETQYF. As DNA, the CDR3 is TGCAGTGCCGACAAGGAGGGGGAAGAGACCCAGTACTTC.